Following are 30 T cell receptor beta chains from one sample sequenced in a study of shared clonotypes between healthy human individuals. Sequencing was performed with immunoSEQ multiplex PCR; in TCRdb, only in-frame clones are kept and a portion is missing. The sample holds roughly 1,600,000 clones, approximately 98.5% seen once. The sample taken for sequencing was naive CD4+ T cells sorted from blood. Subset defined: CD45RA+ positively selected. Source of these receptors: a man between 25 and 39 years old in good health.

This chain uses TRBV12-5 with TRBJ1-5; D gene ambiguous. Trimming pared 5 bases from V and 4 bases from J, leaving 9 bases between. In germline, CDR1 is LGHNT, CDR2 FRNRAP. This CDR3 contains 13 residues. CDR3 amino acids: CASGTGVNQPQHF. Here the CDR3 DNA reads TGTGCTAGTGGTACGGGAGTTAATCAGCCCCAGCATTTT.

The chain links TRBV28 to TRBJ2-7, with D unclear. CDR1 and CDR2 (germline): MDHEN, SYDVKM. The ends were cut back, 2 bases at V and 0 bases at J, with 8 bases in the middle. The CDR3 loop spans 14 amino acids. CDR3 bases: TGTGCCAGCAGTTTACCTGCTAGCTCCTACGAGCAGTACTTC. Translation: CASSLPASSYEQYF.

The chain uses TRBV5-6 and TRBJ2-7; D uncertain. CDR1 is SGHDT, CDR2 YYEEEE, per germline. CDR3 length: 12 amino acids. V lost 1 base and J 4 bases, leaving 6 bases between the germline ends. The CDR3 nucleotides are TGTGCCAGCAGCTTGTTATTGTACGAGCAGTACTTC. This codes for CASSLLLYEQYF.

J is TRBJ2-3 and V is TRBV29-1, with TRBD1 as a possible D gene (6 bases). The V end was cut by 8 bases, the J end by 5 bases, with 23 bases between. The CDR3 is made up of 15 amino acids. In germline, CDR1 is SQVTM, CDR2 ANQGSEA. The CDR3 here is CSTNYRAQPGDTQYF. For the CDR3, the DNA is TGCAGCACCAATTACAGGGCTCAGCCGGGAGATACGCAGTATTTT.

The chain recombines TRBV11-2 with TRBJ2-5; 11 bases match TRBD1. The CDR3 loop spans 16 amino acids. Germline trimming cut 7 bases from V and 1 base from J; bases unmatched to any gene: 8. Germline-derived CDR1 and CDR2 are SGHAT and FQNNGV. CDR3 sequence reads: CASISPGQGGQETQYF. CDR3 DNA: TGTGCCAGCATTTCGCCGGGACAGGGGGGCCAAGAGACCCAGTACTTC.

The gene calls are TRBV9 and TRBJ2-7; tentatively, D is TRBD2 (6 bases). This CDR3 contains 15 residues. The V gene lost 0 bases and the J gene lost 4 bases, with 14 bases spanning the gap. The germline gives CDR1 SGDLS, CDR2 YYNGEE. CDR3 nucleotides: TGTGCCAGCAGCGTAGGGGTTAGCGGCATATACGAGCAGTACTTC. This sequence encodes CASSVGVSGIYEQYF. Variable domain in full (rest from reference TRBV9 and TRBJ2-7): DSGVTQTPKHLITATGQRVTLRCSPRSGDLSVYWYQQSLDQGLQFLIQYYNGEERAKGNILERFSAQQFPDLHSELNLSSLELGDSALYFCASSVGVSGIYEQYFGPGTRLTVT.

This chain uses TRBV15 with TRBJ2-7, with D possibly being TRBD1 or TRBD2 (6 bases each). CDR1 is LNHNV and CDR2 is YYDKDF in the germline V gene (reference sequence). CDR3 length equals 13 residues. The V and J ends lost 5 bases and 2 bases respectively, with 10 bases between them. CDR3 amino acids: CATSSRGPYEQYF. CDR3 coding DNA: TGTGCCACCAGCTCACGGGGGCCCTACGAGCAGTACTTC. Together with reference TRBV15 and TRBJ2-7, the CDR3 gives the full variable domain: DAMVIQNPRYQVTQFGKPVTLSCSQTLNHNVMYWYQQKSSQAPKLLFHYYDKDFNNEADTPDNFQSRRPNTSFCFLDIRSPGLGDTAMYLCATSSRGPYEQYFGPGTRLTVT.

The chain is built from TRBV5-1 and TRBJ2-7; 11 bases fit TRBD2. The CDR3 has 16 residues. CDR1 and CDR2 (germline): SGHRS, YFSETQ. V shed 1 base, J shed 7 bases, and the junction held 10 bases outside the gene matches. CDR3 protein: CASSLMGTSGFGEQYF. For the CDR3, the DNA is TGCGCCAGCAGCTTGATGGGGACTAGCGGATTTGGGGAGCAGTACTTC.

This chain uses TRBV6-1 with TRBJ2-5; 9 bases align to TRBD1. V shed 4 bases, J shed 5 bases, and the junction held 8 bases outside the gene matches. Germline assignment: CDR1 MNHNS and CDR2 SASEGT. The CDR3 spans 15 residues. This CDR3 reads CASSVRDRALETQYF. Here the CDR3 DNA reads TGTGCCAGCAGTGTCCGGGACAGGGCTTTGGAGACCCAGTACTTC.

J is TRBJ2-7 and V is TRBV27; 11 nucleotides align to TRBD2. The V gene end was trimmed by 6 bases and the J gene end by 9 bases; junction bases not matched to a gene: 13. This CDR3 contains 15 residues. Germline loops: CDR1 MNHEY, CDR2 SMNVEV (reference sequence). The DNA of the CDR3 is TGTGCCAGCAGACCGATAGCGGGAGGGCGGTTAGGGCAGTACTTC. This gives the protein CASRPIAGGRLGQYF.

V usage is TRBV19 and J usage is TRBJ2-2; D gene uncertain. Germline CDR1 reads LNHDA; CDR2 reads SQIVND (reference sequence). This CDR3 is 15 amino acids long. V was clipped by 2 bases and J by 6 bases, with 13 bases between them. The CDR3 is CASSIMTGKAGELFF. The CDR3 DNA is TGTGCCAGTAGTATAATGACCGGAAAAGCCGGGGAGCTGTTTTTT.

The chain carries TRBV28 and TRBJ2-1, with unresolved D. Deletions cut 8 bases from V and 6 bases from J, with 20 bases between. Germline CDR1 reads MDHEN; CDR2 reads SYDVKM. The CDR3 is 15 amino acids. As DNA, the CDR3 is TGTGCCAGCCGCAGTTGGGCAGCCTCGGTCAATGAGCAGTTCTTC. Translation gives CASRSWAASVNEQFF.

Only one count was recorded for this clone. This sample also contains other DNA sequences that code for the same CDR3. The chain combines TRBV29-1 with TRBJ2-7; TRBD2 aligns across 7 bases. Germline lookup yields CDR1 SQVTM and CDR2 ANQGSEA. This CDR3 is 11 amino acids long. V dropped 4 bases and J dropped 4; count of bases not matched to a gene: 1. CDR3 in amino acids: CSVAGGYEQYF. In DNA, the CDR3 is TGCAGCGTTGCGGGGGGTTACGAGCAGTACTTC.

Concerning this clone itself: Other DNA sequences in this sample translate to the same CDR3. This rearrangement joins TRBV5-1 to TRBJ2-2; D tentatively reads TRBD1 or TRBD2 (6 bases each). Trimming took off 5 bases at V and 5 bases at J, with 10 bases between the two ends. The length of the CDR3 is 13 residues. Germline CDR1 SGHRS, CDR2 YFSETQ. This CDR3 reads CASSKGGTGELFF. The CDR3 DNA reads as TGCGCCAGCAGTAAGGGGGGTACCGGGGAGCTGTTTTTT. Variable domain in full (rest from reference TRBV5-1 and TRBJ2-2): KAGVTQTPRYLIKTRGQQVTLSCSPISGHRSVSWYQQTPGQGLQFLFEYFSETQRNKGNFPGRFSGRQFSNSRSEMNVSTLELGDSALYLCASSKGGTGELFFGEGSRLTVL.

This rearrangement joins TRBV11-2 to TRBJ2-7; either TRBD1 or TRBD2 may fit D (5 bases each). CDR1 is SGHAT, CDR2 FQNNGV, per germline. V was cut by 5 bases and J by 0 bases, with 14 bases left in between. The CDR3 length is 15 residues. This chain's CDR3 is CASSRWGNSSYEQYF. The CDR3 coding sequence is TGTGCCAGCAGCCGCTGGGGGAACAGCTCCTACGAGCAGTACTTC.

The J gene is TRBJ1-4, the V gene TRBV5-1; tentatively, D is TRBD1 (5 bases). Germline CDR1 is SGHRS and CDR2 is YFSETQ. This CDR3 has 13 amino acids. With 3 bases removed from V and 8 bases from J, the gap between germline ends came to 11 bases. The CDR3 here is CASSWGPREKLFF. The CDR3 DNA reads as TGCGCCAGCAGCTGGGGACCGAGGGAAAAACTGTTTTTT.

The chain combines TRBV10-3 with TRBJ2-7; 13 nucleotides line up with TRBD2. The CDR3 sequence is 18 residues long. V lost 4 bases, J lost 4 bases, and 13 bases stayed unmatched. Germline assignment: CDR1 ENHRY and CDR2 SYGVKD. The CDR3 reads CAISGKLAGGMGDYEQYF. The CDR3 coding sequence is TGTGCCATCAGTGGCAAACTAGCGGGAGGGATGGGTGATTACGAGCAGTACTTC.

This chain links TRBV30 with TRBJ2-3, with TRBD2 matching 9 bases. The CDR3 has 15 amino acids. The V segment lost 0 bases and the J segment 5 bases; nucleotides outside the gene matches: 6. CDR1 and CDR2 from the germline V gene are GTSNPN and SVGIG (reference sequence). CDR3: CAWSVLAGGIDTQYF. For the CDR3, the DNA is TGTGCCTGGAGTGTACTCGCGGGAGGGATAGATACGCAGTATTTT. The full variable domain, rest sourced from reference TRBV30 and TRBJ2-3, is SQTIHQWPATLVQPVGSPLSLECTVEGTSNPNLYWYRQAAGRGLQLLFYSVGIGQISSEVPQNLSASRPQDRQFILSSKKLLLSDSGFYLCAWSVLAGGIDTQYFGPGTRLTVL.

On this clone: Given the absence of the conserved phenylalanine or tryptophan at the CDR3 end, a read error is likely. The DNA is left out, because the CDR3 cannot be placed on it with certainty; the CDR3 is given as TCRdb lists it. The V and J genes are TRBV7-3 and TRBJ1-3. Germline CDR1 reads SGHTA; CDR2 reads FQGTGA. Including both end residues, the CDR3 is 10 amino acids long. CDR3 protein: CASSLAHLFG.

The CDR3 region has the DNA TGTGCCAGCAGTTTAGGGCTGAGGGGAGAGACCCAGTACTTC. Translation gives CASSLGLRGETQYF. The J gene is TRBJ2-5, the V gene TRBV28, with D tentatively TRBD1 or TRBD2 (5 bases each). V was trimmed by 2 bases and J by 4 bases, leaving 11 bases between them. The CDR3 loop spans 14 amino acids. Germline V gene data show CDR1 as MDHEN and CDR2 as SYDVKM.

The chain joins TRBV27 to TRBJ2-2, with 9 bases aligning to TRBD1. The length of the CDR3 is 19 residues. J was trimmed by 1 base and V by 5 bases; bases with no gene match: 14. The germline CDR1 and CDR2 sequences are MNHEY and SMNVEV (reference sequence). The chain's CDR3 is CASSPARDRVGVNTGELFF. CDR3 DNA sequence: TGTGCCAGCAGTCCCGCCCGGGACAGGGTCGGCGTGAACACCGGGGAGCTGTTTTTT.

The chain links TRBV9 to TRBJ2-4, with 9 positions matching TRBD2. CDR1 SGDLS and CDR2 YYNGEE come from the germline V gene. The CDR3 contains 16 residues. J was trimmed by 6 bases and V by 0 bases; bases with no gene match: 7. Here the CDR3 reads CASSVEPGTSLNIQYF. The CDR3 nucleotides read TGTGCCAGCAGCGTAGAACCCGGGACTAGCTTAAACATTCAGTACTTC.

This clone was counted once. V and J are TRBV7-2 and TRBJ2-7; a weak D match, TRBD2 (6 bases). Germline-derived CDR1 and CDR2 are SGHTA and FQGNSA. CDR3 length: 14 amino acids. V was cut by 0 bases and J by 7 bases, with 13 bases left in between. The CDR3 here is CASSLAGGPVEQYF. CDR3 nucleotides: TGTGCCAGCAGCTTAGCGGGAGGACCAGTTGAGCAGTACTTC.

This chain joins TRBV5-8 and TRBJ2-3, with D maybe TRBD1 (5 bases). The CDR3 is 15 amino acids. CDR1 is SGHTS, CDR2 YDEGEE, per germline. V shed 6 bases and J shed 0 bases, with 14 bases lying between them. CDR3 nucleotides: TGTGCCAGCAACTTTCTAGGGGCTAGCACAGATACGCAGTATTTT. Translation gives CASNFLGASTDTQYF.

The rearrangement joins TRBV9 to TRBJ2-1, with TRBD1 matching over 10 bases. The CDR3 loop spans 15 amino acids. J lost 9 bases, V lost 6 bases, and 12 bases had no gene match. From germline, CDR1 is SGDLS and CDR2 YYNGEE. The DNA of the CDR3 is TGTGCCAGCAACCCACACGGGACAGGGGTGAGTGAGCAGTTCTTC. It translates to CASNPHGTGVSEQFF. Looking up the rest from reference TRBV9 and TRBJ2-1 gives the full variable domain: DSGVTQTPKHLITATGQRVTLRCSPRSGDLSVYWYQQSLDQGLQFLIQYYNGEERAKGNILERFSAQQFPDLHSELNLSSLELGDSALYFCASNPHGTGVSEQFFGPGTRLTVL.

V and J are TRBV11-2 and TRBJ2-1, with D possibly TRBD1 on 6 matching bases. The germline V gene encodes CDR1 SGHAT and CDR2 FQNNGV. This CDR3 is built from 15 residues. The V and J ends lost 2 bases and 5 bases respectively, with 13 bases between them. CDR3 nucleotides: TGTGCCAGCAGCTTATCCGGGACACCACACAATGAGCAGTTCTTC. Translated, it gives CASSLSGTPHNEQFF.

This clone was recorded once. The genes are TRBV29-1 and TRBJ2-3, with D perhaps matching TRBD1 (7 bases). Trimming removed 6 bases at V and 2 bases at J, with 12 bases between. Germline V gene sequence: CDR1 SQVTM, CDR2 ANQGSEA. The CDR3 length is 13 residues. The CDR3 sequence is CSVRDSLTDTQYF. CDR3 coding DNA: TGCAGCGTGCGGGACAGCCTCACAGATACGCAGTATTTT.

This chain joins TRBV15 and TRBJ2-3; 13 bases align to TRBD2. There are 17 residues in the CDR3. With V trimmed by 3 bases and J by 7 bases, 10 bases remained unmatched. The germline V gene has CDR1 LNHNV and CDR2 YYDKDF (reference sequence). CDR3 DNA: TGTGCCACCAGCAGTGAACCGGGACTAGCGGGATTACATACGCAGTATTTT. Its protein product is CATSSEPGLAGLHTQYF.

V gene TRBV4-3 combines with J gene TRBJ2-1; D uncertain. Trimming pared 0 bases from V and 9 bases from J, leaving 9 bases between. Germline V CDR1 and CDR2: LGHNA, YSLEER. The CDR3 length is 13 residues. CDR3 region: CASSQDSWGEQFF. The CDR3 nucleotides read TGCGCCAGCAGCCAAGATAGCTGGGGTGAGCAGTTCTTC.

The rearrangement joins TRBV27 to TRBJ2-1; no clear D gene. There are 13 residues in the CDR3. In germline, CDR1 is MNHEY, CDR2 SMNVEV (reference sequence). V lost 6 bases, J lost 5 bases, and 11 bases lay in between. The CDR3 nucleotides read TGTGCCAGCAGGGGATCCGCGAACAATGAGCAGTTCTTC. It codes for CASRGSANNEQFF.